This T cell receptor (beta chain) was found in a study of response to subunit inactivated influenza vaccine. MiXCR, applied by TCRdb to the RT-PCR reads, yields one record per CDR3 protein. The sample has approximately 480,000 distinct CDR3 sequences, 11% seen once. V gave up 7 bases and J gave up 2 bases, with 15 bases separating them. Germline CDR1 is MNHEY and CDR2 is SVGEGT. CDR3 length: 14 amino acids. The receptor was derived from a man over 45 who received an inactivated influenza vaccine. The material sequenced was PBMCs from blood, taken 35 to 45 days after vaccination. The chain carries TRBV6-2 or TRBV6-3 and TRBJ2-7, with D possibly TRBD2 on 6 matching bases. For the CDR3, the DNA is TGTGCCAGCACGCTTGGCGCGGGGACCTACGAGCAGTACTTC. Its translation: CASTLGAGTYEQYF.